A single sample gave rise to the 30 T cell receptor beta chains below, sequenced in a study of cytomegalovirus exposure and HLA in healthy donors. Vbeta (60) and Jbeta (13) primers were used in the PCR. Method: immunoSEQ multiplex PCR; TCRdb's copy keeps in-frame clones and lacks some. This table lists 180,000 or so clones. The specimen sequenced was PBMCs. The origin of the receptors is a woman between 18 and 29 years old in good health and CMV-seropositive.

CDR3 in amino acids: CATSLQGQGTDTQYF. DNA of the CDR3: TGTGCCACCAGCCTACAGGGACAGGGAACAGATACGCAGTATTTT. The chain joins TRBV15 to TRBJ2-3; 9 nucleotides agree with TRBD1. Trimming at V came to 5 bases and at J to 3 bases, leaving 6 bases not matched to a gene. Germline V CDR1 and CDR2: LNHNV, YYDKDF (reference sequence). The CDR3 is made up of 15 amino acids.

The rearrangement uses TRBV4-1 and TRBJ2-3; 11 nucleotides line up with TRBD2. The junction had 11 bases not matched to a gene; V was cut back by 0 bases and J by 3 bases. Germline V gene sequence: CDR1 MGHRA, CDR2 YSYEKL. The CDR3 is made up of 19 amino acids. DNA of the CDR3: TGCGCCAGCAGCCAAGAGCTGGCCCTCCTAGCGGGGGGAACAGATACGCAGTATTTT. Its translation is CASSQELALLAGGTDTQYF.

V usage is TRBV10-3 and J usage is TRBJ2-1, with D possibly being TRBD2 (5 bases). The germline V and J ends were trimmed by 6 bases and 2 bases, with 14 bases remaining between them. CDR1 is ENHRY and CDR2 is SYGVKD in the germline V gene. The CDR3 is made up of 15 amino acids. This CDR3 reads CAISRTPNPYNEQFF. CDR3 in DNA: TGTGCCATCAGCCGGACTCCAAATCCCTACAATGAGCAGTTCTTC.

This chain joins TRBV7-9 and TRBJ2-7; 7 nucleotides match TRBD1. This CDR3 spans 14 amino acids. The germline V gene encodes CDR1 SEHNR and CDR2 FQNEAQ (reference sequence). V lost 4 bases to trimming and J lost 2 bases; unmatched junction nucleotides: 5. The CDR3 nucleotides are TGTGCCAGCAGCTCCCGCAGGGGGACCTACGAGCAGTACTTC. Encoded protein: CASSSRRGTYEQYF.

The CDR3 region is CASSYGEREGNQPQHF. The CDR3 nucleotides read TGTGCCAGCAGCTACGGAGAGAGGGAGGGCAATCAGCCCCAGCATTTT. The V call is TRBV14, the J call TRBJ1-5, with unresolved D. The CDR3 sequence is 16 residues long. V was pared by 5 bases and J by 2 bases, with 16 bases between. The V gene's germline CDR1 is SGHDN and CDR2 FVKESK.

This sequence joins TRBV7-9 and TRBJ2-7; 10 nucleotides align to TRBD1. CDR3 length equals 14 residues. Germline V gene lookup returns CDR1 SEHNR and CDR2 FQNEAQ (reference sequence). The V gene end was trimmed by 5 bases and the J gene end by 3 bases; junction bases not matched to a gene: 4. The CDR3 here is CASSPGTGVYEQYF. Written as DNA, the CDR3 is TGTGCCAGCAGCCCCGGGACAGGGGTCTACGAGCAGTACTTC.

Concerning this clone: The sample holds other DNA sequences that translate to the same CDR3. V is TRBV15 and J is TRBJ1-5; D is uncertain. The CDR3 is 13 residues long. V was clipped by 0 bases and J by 3 bases, with 3 bases between them. Germline values: CDR1 LNHNV, CDR2 YYDKDF (reference sequence). The CDR3 sequence: CATSRDLNQPQHF. Written as DNA, the CDR3 is TGTGCCACCAGCAGAGACCTCAATCAGCCCCAGCATTTT.

The chain recombines TRBV9 with TRBJ1-5, with 7 bases matching TRBD1. Germline V gene sequence: CDR1 SGDLS, CDR2 YYNGEE. This CDR3 has 15 amino acids. With 4 bases clipped from V and 3 bases from J, the junction kept 7 bases outside the gene matches. The CDR3 reads CASSSLTGSNQPQHF. The CDR3 bases are TGTGCCAGCAGCTCTCTGACAGGGTCCAATCAGCCCCAGCATTTT.

The chain joins TRBV5-1 to TRBJ1-5; D is perhaps TRBD1 (5 bases). V was cut by 0 bases and J by 4 bases, with 8 bases left in between. This CDR3 spans 14 amino acids. From germline, CDR1 is SGHRS and CDR2 YFSETQ. The CDR3 nucleotides read TGCGCCAGCAGCTTGGTTGGGGGGAATCAGCCCCAGCATTTT. This encodes CASSLVGGNQPQHF. The entire variable domain, with the rest obtained from reference TRBV5-1 and TRBJ1-5, is as follows: KAGVTQTPRYLIKTRGQQVTLSCSPISGHRSVSWYQQTPGQGLQFLFEYFSETQRNKGNFPGRFSGRQFSNSRSEMNVSTLELGDSALYLCASSLVGGNQPQHFGDGTRLSIL.

This chain links TRBV6-1 with TRBJ1-6; the D is unclear. Germline V gene data show CDR1 as MNHNS and CDR2 as SASEGT. V shed 6 bases and J shed 8 bases, with 11 bases lying between them. The CDR3 has 13 amino acids. CDR3 amino acids: CASRVEFDSPLHF. The CDR3 DNA follows: TGTGCCAGCAGAGTCGAGTTTGATTCACCCCTCCACTTT.

The chain joins TRBV13 to TRBJ2-3, with 13 nucleotides matching TRBD2. The CDR3 consists of 20 residues. J gave up 4 bases and V 5 bases, and 18 bases lay outside the gene matches. Per the germline V gene, CDR1 is PRHDT and CDR2 is FYEKMQ (reference sequence). The CDR3 bases are TGTGCCAGCAGCACCCCACTAGCGGGGGGGCCGAGAATTCGCGCAGATACGCAGTATTTT. Translating gives CASSTPLAGGPRIRADTQYF.

The rearrangement links TRBV19 to TRBJ1-2; 10 bases match TRBD1. The trim removed 8 bases at V and 2 bases at J, leaving 5 bases unmatched. CDR3 length: 14 residues. CDR1 and CDR2 (germline): LNHDA, SQIVND (reference sequence). DNA of the CDR3: TGTGCCAGTTCCCCGGGACAGGGGAACTATGGCTACACCTTC. Residues: CASSPGQGNYGYTF.

CDR3 residues: CASSLEGLSYNEQFF. The CDR3 DNA sequence: TGTGCCAGCAGCTTAGAGGGGCTTTCCTACAATGAGCAGTTCTTC. The gene calls are TRBV7-2 and TRBJ2-1, with D possibly matching TRBD1 (5 bases). CDR1 is SGHTA, CDR2 FQGNSA, per germline. Trimming cost V 1 base and J 1 base, with 8 bases left between them. The CDR3 runs 15 residues.

The J gene is TRBJ1-1, the V gene TRBV28, with D perhaps TRBD1 (5 bases). V lost 3 bases and J lost 8, with 13 bases in between. The CDR3 spans 13 residues. Germline-derived CDR1 and CDR2 are MDHEN and SYDVKM. The CDR3 loop reads CASSFGGIREAFF. CDR3 sequence (DNA): TGTGCCAGCAGTTTTGGGGGGATTCGGGAAGCTTTCTTT.

The rearrangement links TRBV5-4 to TRBJ2-5; unclear D gene. Trimming took off 4 bases at V and 1 base at J, with 8 bases between the two ends. The length of the CDR3 is 13 residues. Germline V CDR1 and CDR2: SGHNT, YYREEE (reference sequence). In DNA form, the CDR3 reads TGTGCCAGCAGCCTCCTCCTCCAAGAGACCCAGTACTTC. It specifies CASSLLLQETQYF.

The chain couples TRBV29-1 to TRBJ2-7, with 9 bases that match TRBD1. CDR1 is SQVTM and CDR2 is ANQGSEA in the germline V gene. V lost 4 bases to trimming and J lost 1 base; unmatched junction nucleotides: 5. CDR3 length: 14 amino acids. The chain's CDR3 is CSVGWTGASYEQYF. CDR3 nucleotides: TGCAGCGTTGGCTGGACAGGGGCGTCCTACGAGCAGTACTTC.

The genes are TRBV4-1 and TRBJ1-6, with a possible D match to TRBD1 (5 bases). This CDR3 is 15 amino acids long. V was pared by 1 base and J by 5 bases, with 9 bases between. Germline assignment: CDR1 MGHRA and CDR2 YSYEKL. The CDR3 loop reads CASSQGDRDNSPLHF. The DNA for the CDR3 is TGCGCCAGCAGCCAAGGAGACAGAGATAATTCACCCCTCCACTTT.

The CDR3 nucleotides read TGCGCCAGCAGCCAAGATTCCCAGGGGTACACCGGGGAGCTGTTTTTT. Translated: CASSQDSQGYTGELFF. The gene calls are TRBV4-1 and TRBJ2-2, with D perhaps TRBD1 (6 bases). Per germline, CDR1 MGHRA and CDR2 YSYEKL. This CDR3 contains 16 residues. The V gene lost 0 bases and the J gene lost 3 bases, with 11 bases spanning the gap.

The V call is TRBV7-9, the J call TRBJ2-3; perhaps TRBD2 as D (5 bases). CDR1 SEHNR and CDR2 FQNEAQ come from the germline V gene (reference sequence). V lost 4 bases to trimming and J lost 2 bases, with 19 bases between them. The CDR3 totals 17 residues. The DNA of the CDR3 is TGTGCCAGCAGCTCAAAAGTTGGAGGCAGGCTCACAGATACGCAGTATTTT. This gives the protein CASSSKVGGRLTDTQYF.

The V call is TRBV18, the J call TRBJ1-4; possibly TRBD1 for D (6 bases). The ends were cut back, 3 bases at V and 4 bases at J, with 15 bases in the middle. The germline CDR1 and CDR2 sequences are KGHSH and LQKENI. CDR3 length equals 16 residues. The CDR3 loop is CASSPGQLRGNEKLFF. The CDR3 DNA reads TGTGCCAGCTCACCCGGACAGTTGAGGGGTAATGAAAAACTGTTTTTT.

With respect to this clone: The junction does not match germline at one end; this may be a read error. The chain uses TRBV7-7 and TRBJ2-1; possibly TRBD1 for D (5 bases). The germline V gene has CDR1 SSHAT and CDR2 FNYEAQ (reference sequence). The CDR3 contains 13 residues. CDR3 in DNA: TGTGCTAGCAGCTTGGGGCCGTACAATGAGCAGTTCTTC. The encoded protein is CASSLGPYNEQFF.

This chain joins TRBV5-4 and TRBJ1-6; no firm D call. Trimming cost V 0 bases and J 5 bases, with 9 bases left between them. The germline V gene has CDR1 SGHNT and CDR2 YYREEE (reference sequence). The CDR3 consists of 15 residues. CDR3 loop: CASSLGIQNNSPLHF. The CDR3 bases are TGTGCCAGCAGCTTGGGTATACAAAATAATTCACCCCTCCACTTT.

This sequence joins TRBV19 and TRBJ1-1; perhaps TRBD1 as D (6 bases). The V gene's germline CDR1 is LNHDA and CDR2 SQIVND (reference sequence). The CDR3 loop spans 14 amino acids. V was cut by 4 bases and J by 1 base, with 10 bases left in between. DNA of the CDR3: TGTGCCAGTAGTACGGGACACCCGAACACTGAAGCTTTCTTT. Protein: CASSTGHPNTEAFF.

The chain is built from TRBV19 and TRBJ2-5, with 7 bases matching TRBD2. Germline V gene lookup returns CDR1 LNHDA and CDR2 SQIVND (reference sequence). CDR3 length: 14 residues. The V gene end was trimmed by 7 bases and the J gene end by 3 bases; junction bases not matched to a gene: 8. The CDR3 sequence: CASTPTSPKETQYF. CDR3 coding DNA: TGTGCCAGTACTCCGACTAGCCCCAAAGAGACCCAGTACTTC.

This chain joins TRBV29-1 and TRBJ2-1, with 7 bases identical to TRBD1. V shed 6 bases and J 2 bases; nucleotides not matched to a gene: 10. This CDR3 comprises 15 residues. Germline CDR1 reads SQVTM; CDR2 reads ANQGSEA. CDR3: CSVRGQGFTYNEQFF. CDR3 nucleotides: TGCAGCGTGAGGGGGCAGGGATTCACCTACAATGAGCAGTTCTTC.

This chain links TRBV6-4 with TRBJ2-1, with a possible D match to TRBD2 (6 bases). Trimming cost V 4 bases and J 6 bases, with 13 bases left between them. In germline, CDR1 is MRHNA, CDR2 SNTAGT. The CDR3 contains 14 residues. CDR3 protein: CASSAGGSVNEQFF. CDR3 DNA: TGTGCCAGCAGTGCCGGGGGATCCGTCAATGAGCAGTTCTTC.

This rearrangement joins TRBV5-1 to TRBJ2-5; D possibly corresponds to TRBD1 (7 bases). V dropped 0 bases and J dropped 5 bases, with 14 bases sitting between them. CDR1 and CDR2 from the germline V gene are SGHRS and YFSETQ. The CDR3 runs to 15 residues. The CDR3 nucleotides are TGCGCCAGCAGCTTGGCCCTCAGGGGGGACGAGACCCAGTACTTC. Its protein is CASSLALRGDETQYF.

CDR3 loop: CASSPSGFRGYTF. The CDR3 DNA is TGTGCCAGCAGCCCATCTGGGTTCAGGGGCTACACCTTC. The chain couples TRBV7-6 to TRBJ1-2; D is unresolved. Trimming pared 5 bases from V and 8 bases from J, leaving 15 bases between. Germline CDR1 reads SGHVS; CDR2 reads FNYEAQ. CDR3 length: 13 residues.

This chain joins TRBV10-3 and TRBJ2-1; D perhaps matches TRBD2 (6 bases). Trimming removed 2 bases from V and 3 bases from J, with 11 bases in between. The CDR3 consists of 15 residues. Per the germline V gene, CDR1 is ENHRY and CDR2 is SYGVKD. This chain's CDR3 is CAISERGGDYNEQFF. CDR3 in DNA: TGTGCCATCAGTGAGCGGGGCGGGGACTACAATGAGCAGTTCTTC.

The chain uses TRBV18 and TRBJ2-3; 7 positions match TRBD2. Germline V CDR1 and CDR2: KGHSH, LQKENI. V shed 6 bases, J shed 0 bases, and the junction held 6 bases outside the gene matches. The CDR3 length is 15 residues. CDR3 residues: CASSPLAASTDTQYF. The CDR3 coding sequence is TGTGCCAGCTCGCCTCTAGCGGCTAGCACAGATACGCAGTATTTT.